A selection of T cell receptor beta chains follows, all from one sample in a study of cytomegalovirus exposure and HLA in healthy donors. TCRdb's table, derived via immunoSEQ multiplex PCR, lists solely in-frame clones and lacks some. This table holds some 240,000 clones, more than 75% found once. What was sequenced was PBMCs. These receptors all stem from a woman aged 18-29 years in good health and CMV-seropositive. The CDR3 runs from the conserved cysteine through the conserved F or W. The D gene is left open where the match is weak. Rows give clone size only sometimes, using once, few, many, or a class for an expanded clone.

v_gene	d_gene	abundance	len	j_gene	CDR3aa	CDR3nt
TRBV28	NA	NA	12	TRBJ1-1	CASRDTNTEAFF	TGTGCCAGTAGAGACACGAACACTGAAGCTTTCTTT
TRBV27	TRBD1	NA	16	TRBJ2-7	CASFSGTGRGAYEQYF	TGTGCCAGCTTTTCCGGGACAGGAAGAGGGGCCTACGAGCAGTACTTC
TRBV5-1	TRBD2	once	15	TRBJ2-7	CASSLALAGVYEQYF	TGCGCCAGCAGCTTGGCACTAGCGGGAGTTTACGAGCAGTACTTC
TRBV27	NA	NA	15	TRBJ2-1	CASSSSDSSYNEQFF	TGTGCCAGCAGCTCGTCTGACAGCTCCTACAATGAGCAGTTCTTC
TRBV9	TRBD2	NA	15	TRBJ2-3	CASSPLAGDADTQYF	TGTGCCAGCAGCCCGTTAGCGGGAGACGCAGATACGCAGTATTTT
TRBV5-1	TRBD1	NA	14	TRBJ2-7	CASSFRQGAYEQYF	TGCGCCAGCAGCTTCCGACAGGGGGCCTACGAGCAGTACTTC
TRBV5-1	TRBD1	NA	14	TRBJ1-4	CASRRGQGDEKLFF	TGCGCCAGCAGGAGGGGACAGGGCGATGAAAAACTGTTTTTT
TRBV7-9	TRBD1	NA	16	TRBJ1-2	CASSFSGTGEGYGYTF	TGTGCCAGCAGCTTCTCCGGGACAGGGGAAGGGTATGGCTACACCTTC
TRBV14	TRBD2	NA	16	TRBJ2-3	CASSQEIAGRGDTQYF	TGTGCCAGCAGCCAAGAGATCGCTGGGAGGGGAGATACGCAGTATTTT
TRBV2	NA	NA	15	TRBJ2-3	CASSRLNAGTDTQYF	TGTGCCAGCAGTCGACTCAACGCGGGCACAGATACGCAGTATTTT
TRBV9	NA	NA	16	TRBJ1-1	CASSVVSGQVSTEAFF	TGTGCCAGCAGCGTAGTAAGCGGGCAGGTGAGCACTGAAGCTTTCTTT
TRBV29-1	TRBD1	NA	16	TRBJ1-2	CSVEDPGGPRDYGYTF	TGCAGCGTTGAAGATCCAGGGGGGCCGAGGGACTATGGCTACACCTTC
TRBV9	TRBD2	NA	16	TRBJ2-1	CASSVGLAGAWYEQFF	TGTGCCAGCAGCGTAGGCCTAGCGGGAGCCTGGTATGAGCAGTTCTTC
TRBV4-1	TRBD1	once	15	TRBJ1-2	CASRPQGAGAYGYTF	TGCGCCAGCAGACCCCAGGGGGCCGGTGCCTATGGCTACACCTTC
TRBV9	TRBD1	NA	15	TRBJ1-1	CASSGGGQGNTEAFF	TGTGCCAGCAGCGGGGGTGGACAGGGGAACACTGAAGCTTTCTTT
TRBV19	TRBD2	few	13	TRBJ2-7	CASSISGSYEQYF	TGTGCCAGTAGTATAAGCGGGAGCTACGAGCAGTACTTC
TRBV5-1	TRBD1	NA	18	TRBJ2-2	CASSLTTGEKGNTGELFF	TGCGCCAGCAGCTTGACGACAGGGGAAAAGGGTAACACCGGGGAGCTGTTTTTT
TRBV11-2	NA	NA	16	TRBJ1-2	CASSLVRTGRFYGYTF	TGTGCCAGCAGCTTAGTACGTACAGGGCGTTTCTATGGCTACACCTTC
TRBV6-5	TRBD2	NA	14	TRBJ2-2	CASTRTSGAGELFF	TGTGCCAGCACCCGGACTAGCGGGGCCGGGGAGCTGTTTTTT
TRBV28	NA	NA	15	TRBJ2-2	CASSFIAPGRGELFF	TGTGCCAGCAGCTTTATCGCACCAGGGAGGGGGGAGCTGTTTTTT
TRBV5-1	TRBD1	NA	14	TRBJ2-7	CASSLGDSSYEQYF	TGCGCCAGCAGCTTGGGGGACAGCTCCTACGAGCAGTACTTC
TRBV9	NA	NA	16	TRBJ1-2	CASSVVTQGLDYGYTF	TGTGCCAGCAGCGTAGTAACGCAGGGGCTAGACTATGGCTACACCTTC